A selection of T cell receptor beta chains follows, all from one sample in a study of shared clonotypes between healthy human individuals. Clones were sequenced by immunoSEQ multiplex PCR, and TCRdb holds only the in-frame ones, with some missing. The table shows approximately 720,000 clones, with approximately 90% occurring only once. Specimen: naive CD8+ T cells sorted from blood. The source of these receptors is a man younger than 40 in good health. The CDR3 runs from the conserved cysteine through the conserved F or W. Fields, in order: V gene, clone size, CDR3 length, CDR3 protein. Rows give clone size only sometimes, using once, few, many, or a class for an expanded clone.

v_gene: TRBV7-9
abundance: -
len: 16
CDR3aa: CASSILQGAPEETQYF

v_gene: TRBV10-3
abundance: once
len: 14
CDR3aa: CAIPHRTTGYEQYF

v_gene: TRBV2
abundance: few
len: 15
CDR3aa: CASSEAAGQPYEQYF

v_gene: TRBV14
abundance: -
len: 16
CDR3aa: CASSPRQGTMNTEAFF

v_gene: TRBV4-1
abundance: -
len: 16
CDR3aa: CASKVRLTASNQPQHF

v_gene: TRBV27
abundance: few
len: 13
CDR3aa: CASSLGSNQPQHF

v_gene: TRBV2
abundance: -
len: 11
CDR3aa: CASRGSYEQYF

v_gene: TRBV15
abundance: -
len: 13
CDR3aa: CATSRGSYNEQFF

v_gene: TRBV2
abundance: -
len: 13
CDR3aa: CASYFAMYNEQFF

v_gene: TRBV19
abundance: -
len: 14
CDR3aa: CASSLSGGRYGYTF

v_gene: TRBV19
abundance: -
len: 15
CDR3aa: CATRDAAGGPHEQYF

v_gene: TRBV6-5
abundance: -
len: 15
CDR3aa: CASSYRTGVAGELFF

v_gene: TRBV7-9
abundance: -
len: 18
CDR3aa: CASSPRTIDRVGTDTQYF

v_gene: TRBV7-2
abundance: -
len: 15
CDR3aa: CASSPLAGATDTQYF

v_gene: TRBV2
abundance: -
len: 12
CDR3aa: CASTFRSEKLFF

v_gene: TRBV19
abundance: -
len: 14
CDR3aa: CASSIERRNQPQHF

v_gene: TRBV18
abundance: few
len: 14
CDR3aa: CASSPSGSPYEQYF

v_gene: TRBV10-3
abundance: -
len: 16
CDR3aa: CAISTQGLAGGEEQYF

v_gene: TRBV2
abundance: -
len: 13
CDR3aa: CASSPRDSYEQYF

v_gene: TRBV5-4
abundance: -
len: 15
CDR3aa: CASRLGGGSYNEQFF

v_gene: TRBV7-9
abundance: -
len: 14
CDR3aa: CASSKGGSTDTQYF

v_gene: TRBV18
abundance: -
len: 16
CDR3aa: CASSPQWQGLGTEAFF

v_gene: TRBV6-5
abundance: -
len: 14
CDR3aa: CASSYSHFQETQYF

v_gene: TRBV27
abundance: once
len: 16
CDR3aa: CASTPTGSGRVNEQFF

v_gene: TRBV7-8
abundance: -
len: 15
CDR3aa: CASSSRTGKHTEAFF

v_gene: TRBV4-3
abundance: -
len: 14
CDR3aa: CASSQDRGHGPQHF

v_gene: TRBV27
abundance: -
len: 16
CDR3aa: CASSHSLGVEAYEQYF

v_gene: TRBV11-3
abundance: -
len: 16
CDR3aa: CASSLGLALGDNEQFF

v_gene: TRBV2
abundance: -
len: 17
CDR3aa: CASSAKPTVVGANVLTF

v_gene: TRBV13
abundance: -
len: 13
CDR3aa: CASSLNGGYEQYF

v_gene: TRBV12-5
abundance: few
len: 12
CDR3aa: CASGYGWDEQFF

v_gene: TRBV15
abundance: -
len: 16
CDR3aa: CATSRNRDRVTDTQYF

v_gene: TRBV6-5
abundance: few
len: 13
CDR3aa: CASSYSGANVLTF

v_gene: TRBV7-2
abundance: few
len: 12
CDR3aa: CASSHASYEQYF

v_gene: TRBV27
abundance: -
len: 15
CDR3aa: CASSLRGSLYNEQFF

v_gene: TRBV7-6
abundance: -
len: 18
CDR3aa: CASSLMGSLDSGANVLTF

v_gene: TRBV5-5
abundance: -
len: 14
CDR3aa: CASSPFPSSYEQYF

v_gene: TRBV10-3
abundance: few
len: 15
CDR3aa: CAISDRGRGSTEAFF

v_gene: TRBV7-9
abundance: -
len: 16
CDR3aa: CASSTRTRETYNEQFF

v_gene: TRBV7-9
abundance: -
len: 17
CDR3aa: CASSQLMVKESYNEQFF

v_gene: TRBV28
abundance: -
len: 11
CDR3aa: CATQTGWQAFF

v_gene: TRBV25-1
abundance: -
len: 16
CDR3aa: CASSDFEPQGDEKLFF

v_gene: TRBV5-6
abundance: -
len: 15
CDR3aa: CASSFFPPGANVLTF

v_gene: TRBV5-1
abundance: -
len: 14
CDR3aa: CASSPGQGAYEQYF

v_gene: TRBV28
abundance: -
len: 17
CDR3aa: CASSLWTGQGASTEAFF

v_gene: TRBV5-1
abundance: -
len: 15
CDR3aa: CASSSSGTSQETQYF

v_gene: TRBV14
abundance: -
len: 14
CDR3aa: CASSQQLTENIQYF

v_gene: TRBV9
abundance: few
len: 11
CDR3aa: CASSDARILFF

v_gene: TRBV27
abundance: -
len: 12
CDR3aa: CASSYNGYEQYF

v_gene: TRBV7-2
abundance: -
len: 15
CDR3aa: CASSEGLNSGNTIYF

v_gene: TRBV7-8
abundance: -
len: 15
CDR3aa: CASSDRTGANQPQHF